The rows below give T cell receptor beta chains drawn from one sample of a study of blood T cells in healthy people across ages. One entry per CDR3 protein, called by TCRdb with MiXCR from the 5' RACE reads. The sample lists roughly 2 million distinct CDR3 sequences; 40% to 55% were seen once. Material for sequencing was blood. These receptor sequences come from a woman aged 40 to 50 in good health. The CDR3 runs from the conserved cysteine through the conserved F or W. Fields, in order: clone size, D gene, J gene, V gene, CDR3 DNA, CDR3 protein. A D gene is named only where the DNA matches it firmly. Size values are once, few and many counts, or a class for expanded clones, and some rows have none.

clone size: -
D gene: -
J gene: TRBJ2-5
V gene: TRBV28
CDR3 DNA: TGTGCCAGCAGTTTAACCGAAAGGGGGACCCAGTACTTC
CDR3 protein: CASSLTERGTQYF

clone size: -
D gene: -
J gene: TRBJ2-5
V gene: TRBV6-5
CDR3 DNA: TGTGCCAGCAGTCAAACGGACGAAGAGACCCAGTACTTC
CDR3 protein: CASSQTDEETQYF

clone size: few
D gene: -
J gene: TRBJ2-7
V gene: TRBV28
CDR3 DNA: TGTGCCAGCAGTTTATTGCCCACCTACGAGCAGTACTTC
CDR3 protein: CASSLLPTYEQYF

clone size: -
D gene: -
J gene: TRBJ2-2
V gene: TRBV6-2/TRBV6-3
CDR3 DNA: TGTGCCAGCATCGCCTTAGGGCATACGGACACCGGGGAGCTGTTTTTT
CDR3 protein: CASIALGHTDTGELFF

clone size: few
D gene: -
J gene: TRBJ2-4
V gene: TRBV7-2
CDR3 DNA: TGTGCCAGCAGTTTGCATAAGGCGGGTGCCATTCAGTACTTC
CDR3 protein: CASSLHKAGAIQYF

clone size: -
D gene: -
J gene: TRBJ2-7
V gene: TRBV20-1
CDR3 DNA: TGCAGTGCGCGGGCCAGCGGGCGACCCTACGAGCAGTACTTC
CDR3 protein: CSARASGRPYEQYF

clone size: once
D gene: -
J gene: TRBJ2-7
V gene: TRBV20-1
CDR3 DNA: TGCAGTGCTAGAGTGCCCGGGGGCAAGCAGTACTTC
CDR3 protein: CSARVPGGKQYF

clone size: once
D gene: -
J gene: TRBJ2-5
V gene: TRBV20-1
CDR3 DNA: TGCAGTGCTAAGTCCAGGGGTCTCGAGACCCAGTACTTC
CDR3 protein: CSAKSRGLETQYF

clone size: few
D gene: -
J gene: TRBJ1-2
V gene: TRBV5-1
CDR3 DNA: TGCGCCAGCGGGACCGGGACACAAAACTATGGCTACACCTTC
CDR3 protein: CASGTGTQNYGYTF

clone size: -
D gene: TRBD1
J gene: TRBJ1-4
V gene: TRBV7-2
CDR3 DNA: TGCGCCAGCAGCTTAGTAAGGCCGGCAGGGGGCGATGAAAAACTGTTTTTT
CDR3 protein: CASSLVRPAGGDEKLFF